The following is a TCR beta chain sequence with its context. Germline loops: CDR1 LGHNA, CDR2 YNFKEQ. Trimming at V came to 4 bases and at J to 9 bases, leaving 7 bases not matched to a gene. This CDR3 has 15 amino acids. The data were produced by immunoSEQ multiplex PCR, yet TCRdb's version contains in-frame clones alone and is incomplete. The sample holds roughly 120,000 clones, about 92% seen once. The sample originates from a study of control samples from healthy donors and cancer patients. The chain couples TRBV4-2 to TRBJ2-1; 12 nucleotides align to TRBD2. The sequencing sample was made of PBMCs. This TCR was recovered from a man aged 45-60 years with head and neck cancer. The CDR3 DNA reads TGTGCCAGCAGCCCGCCTAGCGGGGGGGCCGGTGAGCAGTTCTTC. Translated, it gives CASSPPSGGAGEQFF.